Below are 11 T cell receptor beta chains sequenced from a single sample in a study of beta chain features in type 1 diabetes. Expressed TCRB transcripts were sequenced because the isolated RNA had all been reverse transcribed beforehand. The method was immunoSEQ multiplex PCR; TCRdb's version includes in-frame clones alone and lacks a portion of them. The data hold around 240,000 clones, with 68% observed a single time. Sequenced: naive CD4+ T cells from blood. The receptors derive from a man aged 25 to 40 in good health.

The rearrangement joins TRBV7-8 to TRBJ2-3; D unresolved. Per the germline V gene, CDR1 is SGHVS and CDR2 is FQNEAQ. V was trimmed by 5 bases and J by 3 bases, leaving 18 bases between them. The CDR3 spans 16 residues. The CDR3 nucleotides are TGTGCCAGCAGCCCCCCTAGGTTTGGGGATACAGATACGCAGTATTTT. Translating it yields CASSPPRFGDTDTQYF.

In this sample, this clone turned up once. The J gene is TRBJ1-1, the V gene TRBV30, with 9 bases identical to TRBD1. Trimming cost V 5 bases and J 1 base; bases outside gene matches: 8. This CDR3 comprises 15 residues. Germline assignment: CDR1 GTSNPN and CDR2 SVGIG (reference sequence). The CDR3 DNA sequence: TGTGCCTGGGCCGGGACAGGGTTGTCGAACACTGAAGCTTTCTTT. It codes for CAWAGTGLSNTEAFF.

V is TRBV30 and J is TRBJ2-1; 8 bases are shared with TRBD2. Germline assignment: CDR1 GTSNPN and CDR2 SVGIG (reference sequence). With V trimmed by 5 bases and J by 0 bases, 3 bases remained unmatched. This CDR3 has 14 residues. The CDR3 protein is CAWGLASSYNEQFF. CDR3 nucleotides: TGTGCCTGGGGACTAGCCAGCTCCTACAATGAGCAGTTCTTC.

In its sample, this clone was seen a few times. The chain has TRBV6-6 and TRBJ2-2; 11 bases agree with TRBD1. This CDR3 region has 15 residues. Trimming took 6 bases from V and 5 from J; bases not matched to a gene: 5. The germline CDR1 and CDR2 sequences are MNHNY and SVGAGI (reference sequence). The CDR3 DNA sequence: TGTGCCAGCAGAATGGACAGGGGGCAGACCGGGGAGCTGTTTTTT. Its translation: CASRMDRGQTGELFF.

V is TRBV28 and J is TRBJ2-7; D uncertain. Trimming removed 1 base at V and 2 bases at J, with 9 bases between. The germline CDR1 and CDR2 sequences are MDHEN and SYDVKM. This CDR3 has 14 amino acids. CDR3 DNA: TGTGCCAGCAGTTTATATCCCCCGGCCTACGAGCAGTACTTC. Its translation is CASSLYPPAYEQYF.

The chain's CDR3 is CSAEERNEQFF. The DNA for the CDR3 is TGCAGCGCTGAGGAGCGCAATGAGCAGTTCTTC. This chain links TRBV29-1 with TRBJ2-1, with unresolved D. The length of the CDR3 is 11 residues. Trimming pared 7 bases from V and 6 bases from J, leaving 10 bases between. Germline V CDR1 and CDR2: SQVTM, ANQGSEA.

V and J are TRBV30 and TRBJ1-1; no reliable D call. V lost 2 bases and J 2 bases, leaving 12 bases between the germline ends. CDR1 is GTSNPN, CDR2 SVGIG, per germline (reference sequence). CDR3 size: 14 residues. CDR3 loop: CAWSNPPINTEAFF. DNA of the CDR3: TGTGCCTGGAGTAACCCTCCCATCAACACTGAAGCTTTCTTT.

This clone was counted only a few times. The V and J genes are TRBV30 and TRBJ1-1; possibly TRBD1 for D (5 bases). V lost 2 bases, J lost 4 bases, and 11 bases lay in between. Germline values: CDR1 GTSNPN, CDR2 SVGIG (reference sequence). CDR3 length: 13 amino acids. Here the CDR3 reads CAWSQMGGTEAFF. CDR3 DNA sequence: TGTGCCTGGAGTCAAATGGGGGGCACTGAAGCTTTCTTT.

This clone appeared a few times. This sequence joins TRBV29-1 and TRBJ2-5; tentatively, D is TRBD1 (6 bases). Germline values: CDR1 SQVTM, CDR2 ANQGSEA. The CDR3 sequence is 13 residues long. The V and J ends lost 4 bases and 5 bases respectively, with 14 bases between them. Here the CDR3 DNA reads TGCAGCGTTGGAGGGACACTCGGGGAGACCCAGTACTTC. Its protein is CSVGGTLGETQYF.

The CDR3 loop reads CAWSGTGGEANYGYTF. The CDR3, as DNA: TGTGCCTGGAGTGGGACAGGGGGCGAAGCCAACTATGGCTACACCTTC. The V and J genes are TRBV30 and TRBJ1-2, with TRBD1 matching 11 bases. Germline CDR1 reads GTSNPN; CDR2 reads SVGIG (reference sequence). CDR3 length equals 16 residues. J gave up 2 bases and V 1 base, and 6 bases lay outside the gene matches.

The chain couples TRBV11-2 to TRBJ2-1; TRBD2 is a possible D gene (5 bases). CDR1 and CDR2 from the germline V gene are SGHAT and FQNNGV. This CDR3 comprises 14 residues. The ends were cut back, 2 bases at V and 7 bases at J, with 12 bases in the middle. Written as DNA, the CDR3 is TGTGCCAGCAGCTTATCCCCTAGCCAGAATGAGCAGTTCTTC. Its translation is CASSLSPSQNEQFF.